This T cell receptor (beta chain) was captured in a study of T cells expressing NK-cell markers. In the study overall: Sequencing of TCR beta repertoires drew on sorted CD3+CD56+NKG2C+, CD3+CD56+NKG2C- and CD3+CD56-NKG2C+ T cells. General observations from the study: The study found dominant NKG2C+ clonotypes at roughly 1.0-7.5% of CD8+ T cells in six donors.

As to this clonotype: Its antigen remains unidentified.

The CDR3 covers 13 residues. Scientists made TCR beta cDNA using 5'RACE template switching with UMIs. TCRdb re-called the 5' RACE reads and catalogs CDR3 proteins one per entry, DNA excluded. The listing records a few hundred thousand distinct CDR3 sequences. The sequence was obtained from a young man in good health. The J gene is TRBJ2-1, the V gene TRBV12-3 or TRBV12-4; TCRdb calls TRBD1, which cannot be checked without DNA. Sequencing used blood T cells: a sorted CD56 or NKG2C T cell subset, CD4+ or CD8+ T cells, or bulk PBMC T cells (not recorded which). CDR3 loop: CASSRDNSYEQFF.